This T cell receptor (beta chain) comes out of a study of T-cell reconstitution after alpha-beta-depleted transplantation in children. During its preparation, the TCRbeta library received unique molecular identifiers. Using its own MiXCR run on the PCR reads, TCRdb lists one record per CDR3 protein. This table holds 73,000 or so distinct CDR3 sequences, roughly 5.2% found once. This clonotype was counted at least ten times. The ends were cut back, 2 bases at V and 0 bases at J, with 14 bases in the middle. The CDR3 covers 16 residues. The germline V gene encodes CDR1 MNHEY and CDR2 SMNVEV (reference sequence).

V is TRBV27 and J is TRBJ2-7, with D tentatively TRBD1 (6 bases). The TCR sequence derives from a boy in the first two years of life who had a stem cell transplant for acute myeloid leukemia, so the T cells may come from the graft donor. This material consisted of PBMCs, mostly from graft donor cells, taken 180 days after TCRalphabeta/CD19-depleted stem cell transplant. The CDR3: CASSLKVRGSSYEQYF. For the CDR3, the DNA is TGTGCCAGCAGTTTAAAGGTCAGGGGAAGCTCCTACGAGCAGTACTTC.